A selection of T cell receptor beta chains follows, all from one sample in a study of blood T cell repertoires in COVID-19. Produced via immunoSEQ multiplex PCR; TCRdb's table is partial and in-frame only. The repertoire consists of over 150,000 clones, with approximately 85% occurring once and the leading ten covering around 8%. The specimen was peripheral blood. The receptors here all came from a woman aged 55-75 years with COVID-19, enrolled during active disease. CDR3s include the opening cysteine and the closing phenylalanine or tryptophan. The order of the fields is CDR3 DNA, CDR3 protein, V gene, D gene, clone size, J gene. The D gene is left open where the match is weak. The size of a clone is reported for some rows only, either as once, few or many, or as a class for expanded clones.

cdr3_nt: TGCGCCAGCAGCCCCGGGACAGTAAACAATCAGCCCCAGCATTTT
cdr3_aa: CASSPGTVNNQPQHF
v_call: TRBV5-1
d_call: TRBD1
clone_size: .
j_call: TRBJ1-5

cdr3_nt: TGTGCCAGCAGTGAGGGACAGCGGTATGACTATGGCTACACCTTC
cdr3_aa: CASSEGQRYDYGYTF
v_call: TRBV6-1
d_call: TRBD1
clone_size: .
j_call: TRBJ1-2

cdr3_nt: TGTGCCAGCAGTTACTCGTCGAGGGTTAAGTACAATGAGCAGTTCTTC
cdr3_aa: CASSYSSRVKYNEQFF
v_call: TRBV6-5
d_call: .
clone_size: once
j_call: TRBJ2-1

cdr3_nt: TGCGCCAGCAGCCAAGAATCGTTCTCCTACGAGCAGTACTTC
cdr3_aa: CASSQESFSYEQYF
v_call: TRBV4-1
d_call: .
clone_size: .
j_call: TRBJ2-7

cdr3_nt: TGTGCCAGCAGCCAACCCCCAGAGGAAGCGCAGTATTTT
cdr3_aa: CASSQPPEEAQYF
v_call: TRBV4-2
d_call: .
clone_size: .
j_call: TRBJ2-3

cdr3_nt: TGTGCCAGCAGCATCGTTAGCGGATGGACTGAAGCTTTCTTT
cdr3_aa: CASSIVSGWTEAFF
v_call: TRBV6-5
d_call: .
clone_size: .
j_call: TRBJ1-1

cdr3_nt: TGTGCCACCAGGACAGGGAGCGCGAACACTGAAGCTTTCTTT
cdr3_aa: CATRTGSANTEAFF
v_call: TRBV24-1
d_call: TRBD1
clone_size: .
j_call: TRBJ1-1

cdr3_nt: TGTGCCAGCAGCGCCACAGTACTTTCCGACAGATCCGGCTACGAGCAGTACTTC
cdr3_aa: CASSATVLSDRSGYEQYF
v_call: TRBV7-9
d_call: .
clone_size: .
j_call: TRBJ2-7

cdr3_nt: TGTGCCAGCAGCTGGGGGGATTTATCAGGCTACACCTTC
cdr3_aa: CASSWGDLSGYTF
v_call: TRBV13
d_call: .
clone_size: .
j_call: TRBJ1-2

cdr3_nt: TGTGCCAGCAGCGTAGATCAGGGAAGCAATTCACCCCTCCACTTT
cdr3_aa: CASSVDQGSNSPLHF
v_call: TRBV9
d_call: .
clone_size: .
j_call: TRBJ1-6

cdr3_nt: TGTGCCAGCAGGCGCTCCAATGAGCAGTTCTTC
cdr3_aa: CASRRSNEQFF
v_call: TRBV3-1/TRBV3-2
d_call: .
clone_size: few
j_call: TRBJ2-1

cdr3_nt: TGTGCCAGCAGCGTACAACAGGGGGCAACGGGAAACACCATATATTTT
cdr3_aa: CASSVQQGATGNTIYF
v_call: TRBV9
d_call: TRBD1
clone_size: .
j_call: TRBJ1-3

cdr3_nt: TGTGCCAGTAGTATAGCAGTCCAAGAGACCCAGTACTTC
cdr3_aa: CASSIAVQETQYF
v_call: TRBV19
d_call: .
clone_size: .
j_call: TRBJ2-5

cdr3_nt: TGTGCCAGCAGTGATTTACTAGCGGGGGAAGAGACCCAGTACTTC
cdr3_aa: CASSDLLAGEETQYF
v_call: TRBV25-1
d_call: TRBD2
clone_size: .
j_call: TRBJ2-5

cdr3_nt: TGTGCCAGCAGCTTAGAGGAGGGCTCCTACGAGCAGTACTTC
cdr3_aa: CASSLEEGSYEQYF
v_call: TRBV5-8
d_call: .
clone_size: .
j_call: TRBJ2-7

cdr3_nt: TGTGCCAGCAGCCAAGGGGTGTCGGGAGGGCCGATTGAGCAGTTCTTC
cdr3_aa: CASSQGVSGGPIEQFF
v_call: TRBV3-1/TRBV3-2
d_call: TRBD2
clone_size: few
j_call: TRBJ2-1

cdr3_nt: TGCGCCAGCAGTCCGGACAGAACGAACACTGAAGCTTTCTTT
cdr3_aa: CASSPDRTNTEAFF
v_call: TRBV10-1
d_call: .
clone_size: .
j_call: TRBJ1-1

cdr3_nt: TGTGCCAGCAGCCAATCGATGGGACAGGGGACGGGTGAAGCTTTCTTT
cdr3_aa: CASSQSMGQGTGEAFF
v_call: TRBV16
d_call: TRBD1
clone_size: .
j_call: TRBJ1-1

cdr3_nt: TGTGCCAGTAGTATAACAGGGTTAAATCAGCCCCAGCATTTT
cdr3_aa: CASSITGLNQPQHF
v_call: TRBV19
d_call: .
clone_size: .
j_call: TRBJ1-5

cdr3_nt: TGTGCCAGCAGCCAAGAGCTCCCCCGACAGGGGGTTTCACCCCTCCACTTT
cdr3_aa: CASSQELPRQGVSPLHF
v_call: TRBV4-2
d_call: TRBD1
clone_size: .
j_call: TRBJ1-6

cdr3_nt: TGTGCCAGCAGTTACTACCGGGAAACTGAAGCTTTCTTT
cdr3_aa: CASSYYRETEAFF
v_call: TRBV6-5
d_call: .
clone_size: few
j_call: TRBJ1-1

cdr3_nt: TGTGCCACCAGTGATCCCCCTTTGCGGGGATCGAGCACAGATACGCAGTATTTT
cdr3_aa: CATSDPPLRGSSTDTQYF
v_call: TRBV24-1
d_call: .
clone_size: .
j_call: TRBJ2-3

cdr3_nt: TGTGCCAGCAGCTTAGCACAGGCGCCTGGAAACACCATATATTTT
cdr3_aa: CASSLAQAPGNTIYF
v_call: TRBV7-6
d_call: .
clone_size: .
j_call: TRBJ1-3